These 9 T cell receptor beta chains were all obtained from the same sample, sequenced in a study of shared clonotypes between healthy human individuals. Repertoires were generated with immunoSEQ multiplex PCR, while TCRdb's copy carries only in-frame clones and drops some. Of 550,000 to 650,000 clones listed, roughly 95% are singletons. Naive CD8 populations comprised CD45RO-negative cells positively selected for CCR7, excluding terminally differentiated effector memory CD45RA+ cells. Source material: naive CD8+ T cells sorted from blood. These receptors originate from a woman aged 25 to 45 in good health.

The CDR3 DNA is TGTGCCAGCAGTGACGTATACTTCTGGGGGGACCAGCCCCAGCATTTT. Translated: CASSDVYFWGDQPQHF. The chain uses TRBV6-4 and TRBJ1-5; TRBD1 is a possible D gene (5 bases). V was pared by 2 bases and J by 7 bases, with 18 bases between. The CDR3 has 16 residues. CDR1 MRHNA and CDR2 SNTAGT come from the germline V gene.

V gene TRBV6-5 combines with J gene TRBJ1-4; D uncertain. Germline CDR1 is MNHEY and CDR2 is SVGAGI. V lost 3 bases, J lost 1 base, and 6 bases lay in between. This CDR3 region has 14 residues. The DNA for the CDR3 is TGTGCCAGCAGTTATACCCGAACTAATGAAAAACTGTTTTTT. Translated: CASSYTRTNEKLFF.

The V gene is TRBV2, the J gene TRBJ1-1; TRBD1 might be the D (6 bases). Trimming left V 9 bases short and J 5 bases short, with 16 bases between. Germline CDR1 and CDR2: SNHLY and FYNNEI. This CDR3 has 13 residues. The chain's CDR3 is CASTAGAGTEAFF. CDR3 coding DNA: TGTGCCAGTACAGCGGGGGCGGGTACTGAAGCTTTCTTT. Complete variable domain (other parts from reference TRBV2 and TRBJ1-1): EPEVTQTPSHQVTQMGQEVILRCVPISNHLYFYWYRQILGQKVEFLVSFYNNEISEKSEIFDDQFSVERPDGSNFTLKIRSTKLEDSAMYFCASTAGAGTEAFFGQGTRLTVV.

The chain has TRBV10-1 and TRBJ2-7; D uncertain. The CDR3 has 14 residues. Germline values: CDR1 WNHNN, CDR2 SYGVQD (reference sequence). Trimming cost V 7 bases and J 0 bases, with 13 bases left between them. The DNA of the CDR3 is TGCGCCAGCACCCCAGGCGATGGCTCCTACGAGCAGTACTTC. As protein: CASTPGDGSYEQYF.

The chain combines TRBV9 with TRBJ2-1, with D possibly matching TRBD2 (5 bases). Trimming removed 0 bases at V and 8 bases at J, with 18 bases between. In germline, CDR1 is SGDLS, CDR2 YYNGEE. This CDR3 region has 16 residues. CDR3 region: CASSVVFQARVDEQFF. The CDR3 region has the DNA TGTGCCAGCAGCGTAGTATTTCAAGCGAGGGTGGATGAGCAGTTCTTC.

V gene TRBV9 combines with J gene TRBJ2-5; 11 bases are shared with TRBD2. This CDR3 is 18 amino acids long. Germline V gene data show CDR1 as SGDLS and CDR2 as YYNGEE. Trimming at V came to 9 bases and at J to 5 bases, leaving 21 bases not matched to a gene. CDR3 DNA sequence: TGTGCCACTCCGGAACTGGGGGGTAGCGGGAGGGCCCGGGAGACCCAGTACTTC. Its protein is CATPELGGSGRARETQYF. The full variable domain, with the rest looked up from reference TRBV9 and TRBJ2-5, is DSGVTQTPKHLITATGQRVTLRCSPRSGDLSVYWYQQSLDQGLQFLIQYYNGEERAKGNILERFSAQQFPDLHSELNLSSLELGDSALYFCATPELGGSGRARETQYFGPGTRLLVL.

The chain couples TRBV19 to TRBJ2-1; D gene unclear. The CDR3 contains 13 residues. Germline CDR1 is LNHDA and CDR2 is SQIVND (reference sequence). The germline V and J ends were trimmed by 5 bases and 7 bases, with 12 bases remaining between them. Here the CDR3 reads CASSLVTQNEQFF. CDR3 DNA: TGTGCCAGTAGTCTCGTGACACAGAATGAGCAGTTCTTC.

Only one count was recorded for this clone. The V and J genes are TRBV5-5 and TRBJ1-1; possibly TRBD1 for D (5 bases). Per the germline V gene, CDR1 is SGHKS and CDR2 is YYEKEE (reference sequence). This CDR3 is 14 amino acids long. Trimming cost V 4 bases and J 4 bases, with 14 bases left between them. The DNA of the CDR3 is TGTGCCAGCAGCCCCGGGGCGTTGGGCACTGAAGCTTTCTTT. It yields the protein CASSPGALGTEAFF.

As regards this clone: This CDR3 is also generated by other DNA sequences in the sample. The chain uses TRBV28 and TRBJ2-1; D possibly corresponds to TRBD1 (6 bases). The germline V gene has CDR1 MDHEN and CDR2 SYDVKM. V gave up 5 bases and J gave up 0 bases, with 8 bases separating them. The CDR3 is 14 amino acids. This CDR3 is CASSLRGSYNEQFF. DNA of the CDR3: TGTGCCAGCAGTCTCAGGGGCTCCTACAATGAGCAGTTCTTC.